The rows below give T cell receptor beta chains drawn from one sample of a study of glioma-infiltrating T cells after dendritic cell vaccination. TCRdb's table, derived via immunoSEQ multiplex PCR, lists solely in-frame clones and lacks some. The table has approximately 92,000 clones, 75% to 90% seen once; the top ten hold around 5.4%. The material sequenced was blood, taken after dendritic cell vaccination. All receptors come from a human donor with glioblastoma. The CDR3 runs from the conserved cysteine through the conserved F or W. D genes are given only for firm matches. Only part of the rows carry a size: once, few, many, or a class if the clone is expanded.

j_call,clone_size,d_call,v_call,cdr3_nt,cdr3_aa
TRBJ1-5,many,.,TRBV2,TGTGCCAGCAGACAGGGCTCCGGTGGTCAGCCCCAGCATTTT,CASRQGSGGQPQHF
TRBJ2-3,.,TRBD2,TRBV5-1,TGCGCCAGCAGCTTAGCGGGAGGGATTAACACAGATACGCAGTATTTT,CASSLAGGINTDTQYF
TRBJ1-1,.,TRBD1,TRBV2,TGTGCCAGCAGGGCGGGGACAGGGGCGAGGAGCACTGAAGCTTTCTTT,CASRAGTGARSTEAFF
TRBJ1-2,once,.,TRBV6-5,TGTGCCAGCAGTCCTACAGGGTACACTGGCTACACCTTC,CASSPTGYTGYTF
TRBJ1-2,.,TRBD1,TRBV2,TGTGCTAGCTCATTATTGGGACAGGGTGATGGCTACACCTTC,CASSLLGQGDGYTF
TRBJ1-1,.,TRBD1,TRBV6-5,TGTGCCAGCAGACGGACAGGGTTCAAGGTCCCTGAAGCTTTCTTT,CASRRTGFKVPEAFF
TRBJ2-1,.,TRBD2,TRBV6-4,TGTGCCAGCAGTGTCGGACTAGACCCCTACAATGAGCAGTTCTTC,CASSVGLDPYNEQFF
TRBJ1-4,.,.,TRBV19,TGTGCCAGTATAACCAAAGGGGGGAGGGCCTGTGAAAAACTGTTTTTT,CASITKGGRACEKLFF
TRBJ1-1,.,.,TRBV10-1,TGCGCCAGCAGTGAGTCGGTGGGGACTCAAGCTTTCTTT,CASSESVGTQAFF
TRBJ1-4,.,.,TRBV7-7,TGTGCTAGCAGCTTAGTTTCGGGTGAAAAACTGTTTTTT,CASSLVSGEKLFF
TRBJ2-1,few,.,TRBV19,TGTGCCAGTAGTACAGGGGATCGTGGCAATGAGCAGTTCTTC,CASSTGDRGNEQFF
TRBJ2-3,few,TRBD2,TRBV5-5,TGTGCCAGCAGCACCGGACTAGCCTCAGATACGCAGTATTTT,CASSTGLASDTQYF
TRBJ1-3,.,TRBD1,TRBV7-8,TGTGCCAGCAGCCTCCACGGACAGGGGGCTGGAAACACCATATATTTT,CASSLHGQGAGNTIYF
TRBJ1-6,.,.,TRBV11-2,TGTGCCAGCAGCATGGACAGTACCTCCTATAATTCACCCCTCCACTTT,CASSMDSTSYNSPLHF